This T cell receptor beta chain comes out of a study of blood T cell repertoires in COVID-19. For the study at large: There were acute and convalescent COVID-19 samples, and they came from the United States, Italy and Spain. Sample material is recorded as cDNA or gDNA derived from T cells, B-cell-depleted T cells, or PBMCs.

Seattle-derived patients entered the study during active infection and were followed longitudinally. Trimming pared 0 bases from V and 7 bases from J, leaving 13 bases between. In germline, CDR1 is GTSNPN, CDR2 SVGIG (reference sequence). The CDR3 is 14 amino acids. As originally analysed: Counts of nucleated cells, estimated from reference gene primer amplification, were obtained. Some clones are missing from TCRdb's copy, which holds only in-frame ones; the method was immunoSEQ multiplex PCR. Clone size and V and J calls were adopted from that table, with D and trimming inferred from the DNA. This repertoire shows over 400,000 clones, 85% to 90% found once; its top ten account for roughly 8%.

Sequenced sample: peripheral blood. The chain carries TRBV30 and TRBJ2-1; possibly TRBD2 for D (7 bases). This clonotype was obtained from a woman aged 50 to 60 with COVID-19, enrolled during active disease. The CDR3 nucleotides are TGTGCCTGGAGTGTAGGGGGGGGATGGAATGAGCAGTTCTTC. This encodes CAWSVGGGWNEQFF. The variable domain in full, completed from reference TRBV30 and TRBJ2-1, reads SQTIHQWPATLVQPVGSPLSLECTVEGTSNPNLYWYRQAAGRGLQLLFYSVGIGQISSEVPQNLSASRPQDRQFILSSKKLLLSDSGFYLCAWSVGGGWNEQFFGPGTRLTVL.